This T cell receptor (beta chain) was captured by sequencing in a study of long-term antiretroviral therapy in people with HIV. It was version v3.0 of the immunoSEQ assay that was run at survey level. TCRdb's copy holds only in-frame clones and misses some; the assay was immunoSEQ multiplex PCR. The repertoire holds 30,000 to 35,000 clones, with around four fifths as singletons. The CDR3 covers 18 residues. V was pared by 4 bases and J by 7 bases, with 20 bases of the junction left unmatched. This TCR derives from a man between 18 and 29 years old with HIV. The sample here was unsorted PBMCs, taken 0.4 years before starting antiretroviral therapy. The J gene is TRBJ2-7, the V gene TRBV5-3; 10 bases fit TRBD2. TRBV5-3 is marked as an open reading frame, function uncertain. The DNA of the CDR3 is TGTGCCAGAAGCCGGGGGGGGGTCCCCCTAGCGGGAGACGGTGAGCAGTACTTC. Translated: CARSRGGVPLAGDGEQYF.